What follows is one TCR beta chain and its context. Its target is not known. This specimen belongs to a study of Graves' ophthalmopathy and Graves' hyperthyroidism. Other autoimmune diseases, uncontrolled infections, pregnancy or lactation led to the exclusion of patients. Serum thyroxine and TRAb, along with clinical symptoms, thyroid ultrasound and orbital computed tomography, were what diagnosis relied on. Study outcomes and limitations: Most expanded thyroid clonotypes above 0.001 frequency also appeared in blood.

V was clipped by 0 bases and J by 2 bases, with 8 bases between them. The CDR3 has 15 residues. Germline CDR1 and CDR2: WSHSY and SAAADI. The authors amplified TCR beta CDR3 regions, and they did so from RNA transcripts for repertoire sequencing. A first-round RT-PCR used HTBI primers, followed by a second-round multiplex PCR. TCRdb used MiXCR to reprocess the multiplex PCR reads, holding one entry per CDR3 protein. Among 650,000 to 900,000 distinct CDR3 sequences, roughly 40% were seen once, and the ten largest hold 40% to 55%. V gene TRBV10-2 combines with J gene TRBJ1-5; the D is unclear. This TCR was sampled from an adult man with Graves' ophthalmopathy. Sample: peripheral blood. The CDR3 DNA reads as TGCGCCAGCAGTGAGTCAGGGCCAGGCAATCAGCCCCAGCATTTT. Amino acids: CASSESGPGNQPQHF.